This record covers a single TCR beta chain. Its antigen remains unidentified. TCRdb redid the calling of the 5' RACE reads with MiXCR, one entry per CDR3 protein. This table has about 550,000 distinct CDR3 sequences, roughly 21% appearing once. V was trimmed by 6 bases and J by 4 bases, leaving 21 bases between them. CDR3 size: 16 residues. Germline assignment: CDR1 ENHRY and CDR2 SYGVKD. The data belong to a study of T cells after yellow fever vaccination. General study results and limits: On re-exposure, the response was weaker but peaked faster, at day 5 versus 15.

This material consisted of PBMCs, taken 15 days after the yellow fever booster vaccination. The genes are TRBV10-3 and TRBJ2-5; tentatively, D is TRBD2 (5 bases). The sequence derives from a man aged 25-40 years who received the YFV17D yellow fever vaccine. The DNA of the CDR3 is TGTGCCATCAGCTCACAAGTAGGTGGAGGTCCAGAGACCCAGTACTTC. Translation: CAISSQVGGGPETQYF.